What follows describes a single T cell receptor (beta chain). This entry is derived from a study of blood T cell repertoires in COVID-19. Study overall: The origin of the acute and convalescent COVID-19 samples was the United States, Italy and Spain.

Germline CDR1 SEHNR, CDR2 FQNEAQ (reference sequence). The CDR3 length is 16 residues. V lost 1 base and J lost 1, with 10 bases in between. Using immunoSEQ multiplex PCR, the repertoire was profiled, and TCRdb retains in-frame clones only, with some absent. The sample lists about 160,000 clones; approximately 90% were seen once. Sequencing used peripheral blood. The sequence was obtained from a woman between 65 and 79 years old with COVID-19, enrolled during active disease. V and J are TRBV7-9 and TRBJ2-2, with D unresolved. The CDR3: CASSLGQAKNTGELFF. CDR3 nucleotide sequence: TGTGCCAGCAGCTTAGGGCAGGCTAAGAACACCGGGGAGCTGTTTTTT.